Reported below is one T cell receptor (beta chain). The record originates from a study of T cells in tuberculosis. Study information: T cells were selected with CD1B tetramers loaded with glucose monomycolate.

No alpha-beta pairing information exists for these sequences. The protocol was immunoSEQ multiplex PCR, while the TCRdb copy is restricted to in-frame clones and leaves out a portion. Of some 90,000 clones detected, approximately 91% appear once; the ten largest clones hold approximately 2%. Thawed, overnight-rested PBMC were stained with GMM-loaded CD1B tetramer, viability dye and anti-CD3, then sorted. The CD1B tetramers carried C32 glucose monomycolate purified from Rhodococcus equi. From each donor, approximately 100,000 tetramer-negative cells were sorted. V was cut by 1 base and J by 10 bases, with 11 bases left in between. Per the germline V gene, CDR1 is SGHTA and CDR2 is FQGNSA. CDR3 length: 14 residues.

This receptor was obtained from an adult woman with latent tuberculosis. The V call is TRBV7-2, the J call TRBJ1-6; maybe TRBD1 (6 bases). Material for sequencing was CD1b-GMM tetramer-negative cells sorted from PBMCs. The CDR3 loop reads CASSLVQGRSPLHF. The CDR3 DNA sequence: TGTGCCAGCAGCTTAGTACAGGGCAGGTCACCCCTCCACTTT.